The sequence of this TCR beta chain was determined in a study of cytomegalovirus exposure and HLA in healthy donors. The study's findings and limits: A prior analysis recorded that most TCR beta V segments were productive about 90% or about 30% of the time.

The sample holds one count of this clone. Its antigen is as yet unknown. The primer mix had 60 Vbeta and 13 Jbeta primers. Using immunoSEQ multiplex PCR, the repertoire was profiled, and TCRdb retains in-frame clones only, with some absent. This sample yields around 110,000 clones, of which around 75% are seen a single time; roughly 1.5% belongs to the top ten. V lost 0 bases, J lost 7 bases, and 7 bases stayed unmatched. CDR3 length: 17 amino acids. Germline V gene sequence: CDR1 MDHEN, CDR2 SYDVKM. The origin of this receptor is a young woman in good health and CMV-seronegative. The rearrangement joins TRBV28 to TRBJ1-6; TRBD1 agrees at 9 bases. The sequenced sample was PBMCs. CDR3 region: CASSLWSLDRGNSPLHF. The CDR3 region has the DNA TGTGCCAGCAGTTTATGGAGCCTGGACAGGGGAAATTCACCCCTCCACTTT. Variable domain in full (rest from reference TRBV28 and TRBJ1-6): DVKVTQSSRYLVKRTGEKVFLECVQDMDHENMFWYRQDPGLGLRLIYFSYDVKMKEKGDIPEGYSVSREKKERFSLILESASTNQTSMYLCASSLWSLDRGNSPLHFGNGTRLTVT.